This T cell receptor beta chain was documented in a study of cytomegalovirus exposure and HLA in healthy donors. The wider study: One earlier analysis, a look at 180 million or so T cells, found about 100 million unique TCR beta sequences.

Amplification used 60 Vbeta primers and 13 Jbeta primers. Data came from immunoSEQ multiplex PCR; TCRdb stores just in-frame clones and leaves some out. In the table there are approximately 200,000 clones, approximately 80% of which are singletons. Germline lookup yields CDR1 SGHNT and CDR2 YYREEE (reference sequence). V lost 5 bases to trimming and J lost 2 bases, with 11 bases between them. The CDR3 is made up of 14 amino acids. Note on this clone: The antigen is undetermined.

Overall study findings and caveats: CMV serostatus stood as the only immune exposure information on hand. For most TCR beta V segments, an earlier analysis put the productive rate at about 87% or about 30% of the time.

Likely unrecorded immune exposures existed in these nominally healthy donors. This clonotype originated in a girl aged 2-10 years in good health and CMV-seronegative. Sequenced: PBMCs. The gene calls are TRBV5-4 and TRBJ1-3, with a possible D match to TRBD1 (5 bases). CDR3 sequence (DNA): TGTGCCAGCAGTTCGCAGGGTCCTGGAAACACCATATATTTT. It translates to CASSSQGPGNTIYF.